Listed below are T cell receptor beta chains from one sample, sequenced in a study of TIL therapy for anti-PD-1-resistant metastatic lung cancer. This table comes from immunoSEQ multiplex PCR, and its TCRdb copy is limited to in-frame clones, with some not included. Of 35,000 to 55,000 clones detected, 79% appear once; the ten largest clones hold more than 13%. Specimen: blood, collected at baseline. The receptors derive from an older man with non-small cell lung cancer. CDR3s leave out the opening cysteine and the closing phenylalanine or tryptophan. Each record gives: D gene, clone size, V gene, J gene, CDR3 protein. D genes are given only for firm matches. Rows may omit the clone size; those that give it use once, few, many or a size class.

D: .
size: few
V: TRBV5-1
J: TRBJ1-2
CDR3: ASSFGLGYT

D: .
size: .
V: TRBV15
J: TRBJ1-6
CDR3: ATSRDSGADEPLH

D: .
size: .
V: TRBV28
J: TRBJ1-1
CDR3: ASRSYRQGTEAF

D: .
size: few
V: TRBV19
J: TRBJ1-4
CDR3: ASSIMGFGEKLF

D: .
size: .
V: TRBV9
J: TRBJ1-1
CDR3: ASSARRENTEAF

D: .
size: .
V: TRBV1
J: TRBJ2-7
CDR3: TSSQTSSFHEQY

D: TRBD1
size: .
V: TRBV28
J: TRBJ2-7
CDR3: ASSRGAGQVAYEQY

D: TRBD1
size: .
V: TRBV5-4
J: TRBJ2-7
CDR3: ASSFTGTANTYEQY

D: .
size: .
V: TRBV29-1
J: TRBJ2-7
CDR3: SVGRDGTYEQY

D: TRBD2
size: .
V: TRBV9
J: TRBJ2-2
CDR3: ASSPSEVAGRTGELF

D: TRBD1
size: .
V: TRBV27
J: TRBJ2-7
CDR3: ASTSGPGQGSSYEQY

D: TRBD1
size: .
V: TRBV29-1
J: TRBJ1-2
CDR3: SVTQGEGVGYT